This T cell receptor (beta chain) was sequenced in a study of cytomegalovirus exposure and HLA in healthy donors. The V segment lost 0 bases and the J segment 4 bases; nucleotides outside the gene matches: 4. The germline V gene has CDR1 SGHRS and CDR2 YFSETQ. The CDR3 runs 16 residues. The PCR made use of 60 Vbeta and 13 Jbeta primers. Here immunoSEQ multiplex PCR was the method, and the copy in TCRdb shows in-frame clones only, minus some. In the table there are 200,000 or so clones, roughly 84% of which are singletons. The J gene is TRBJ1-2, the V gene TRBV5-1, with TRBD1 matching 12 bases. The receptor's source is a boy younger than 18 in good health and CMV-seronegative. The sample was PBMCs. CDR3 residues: CASSLEGQGAGYGYTF. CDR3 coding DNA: TGCGCCAGCAGCTTGGAGGGACAGGGGGCGGGCTATGGCTACACCTTC.